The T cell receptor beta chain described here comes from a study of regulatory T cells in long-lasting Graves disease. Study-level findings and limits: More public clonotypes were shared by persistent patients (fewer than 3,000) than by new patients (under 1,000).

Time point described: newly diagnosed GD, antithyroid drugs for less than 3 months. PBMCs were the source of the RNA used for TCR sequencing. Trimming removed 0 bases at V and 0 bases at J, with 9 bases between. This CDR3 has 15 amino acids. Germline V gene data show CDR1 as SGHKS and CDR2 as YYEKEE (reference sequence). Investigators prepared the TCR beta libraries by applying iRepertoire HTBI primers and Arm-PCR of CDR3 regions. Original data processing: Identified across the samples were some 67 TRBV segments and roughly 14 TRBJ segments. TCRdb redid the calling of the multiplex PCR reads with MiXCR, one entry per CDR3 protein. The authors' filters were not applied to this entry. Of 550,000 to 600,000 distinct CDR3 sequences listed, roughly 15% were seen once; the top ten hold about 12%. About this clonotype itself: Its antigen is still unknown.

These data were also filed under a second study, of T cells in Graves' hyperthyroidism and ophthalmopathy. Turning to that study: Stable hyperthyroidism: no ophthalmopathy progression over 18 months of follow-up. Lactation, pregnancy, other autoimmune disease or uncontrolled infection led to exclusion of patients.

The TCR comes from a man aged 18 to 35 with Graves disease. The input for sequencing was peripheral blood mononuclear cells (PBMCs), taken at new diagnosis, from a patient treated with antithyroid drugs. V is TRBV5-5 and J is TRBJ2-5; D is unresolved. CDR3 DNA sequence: TGTGCCAGCAGCTTGGGAGCAAACCACCAAGAGACCCAGTACTTC. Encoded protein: CASSLGANHQETQYF.